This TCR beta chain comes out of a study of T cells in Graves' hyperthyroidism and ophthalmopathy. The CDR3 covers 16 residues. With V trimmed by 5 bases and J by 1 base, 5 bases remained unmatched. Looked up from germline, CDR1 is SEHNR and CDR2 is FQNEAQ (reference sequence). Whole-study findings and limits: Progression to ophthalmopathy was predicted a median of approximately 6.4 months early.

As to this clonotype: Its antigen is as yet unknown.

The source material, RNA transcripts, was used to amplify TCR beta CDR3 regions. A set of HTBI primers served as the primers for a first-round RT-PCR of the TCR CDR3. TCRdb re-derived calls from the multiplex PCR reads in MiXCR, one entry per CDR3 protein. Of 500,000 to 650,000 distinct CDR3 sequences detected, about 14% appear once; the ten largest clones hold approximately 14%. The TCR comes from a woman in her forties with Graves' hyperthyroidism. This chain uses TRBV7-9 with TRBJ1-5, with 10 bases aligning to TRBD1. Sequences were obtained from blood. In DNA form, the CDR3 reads TGTGCCAGCAGCCCGACAGGGGGCGACAGCAATCAGCCCCAGCATTTT. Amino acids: CASSPTGGDSNQPQHF.